Sequencing of this T cell receptor (beta chain) was carried out in a study of T cell responses to AZD1222 COVID-19 vaccine. The CDR3 runs 15 residues. The ends lost 6 bases at V and 1 base at J; junction bases unmatched: 7. Germline V gene data show CDR1 as MGHRA and CDR2 as YSYEKL. Method: immunoSEQ multiplex PCR; TCRdb's copy keeps in-frame clones and lacks some. This sample carries about 130,000 clones, approximately 91% of them seen once, and the ten largest clones take roughly 5.2%. This clone was seen just once. What it recognizes is unknown. Study-level results: Among those given AZD1222, only five or six were seropositive at baseline.

This sample comprised peripheral blood, obtained 28 days after the second AZD1222 dose. This receptor was identified in an adult who received the AZD1222 COVID-19 vaccine. The chain combines TRBV4-1 with TRBJ2-7; 9 nucleotides match TRBD1. Written as DNA, the CDR3 is TGCGCCAGCAGGACCGGGACAGGGAAATCCTACGAGCAGTACTTC. Protein product: CASRTGTGKSYEQYF.